The 19 T cell receptor beta chains in this list originate from one sample, sequenced in a study of blood T cell repertoires in COVID-19. The data were produced by immunoSEQ multiplex PCR, yet TCRdb's version contains in-frame clones alone and is incomplete. The sample lists about 120,000 clones; about 87% were seen once. Sequencing was carried out using peripheral blood. The receptors come from a woman aged 70 to 79 with acute or convalescent COVID-19.

V gene TRBV5-5 combines with J gene TRBJ1-2, with 12 bases aligning to TRBD1. CDR3 length: 16 amino acids. Germline trimming cut 0 bases from V and 4 bases from J; bases unmatched to any gene: 4. CDR1 SGHKS and CDR2 YYEKEE come from the germline V gene (reference sequence). The CDR3 nucleotides are TGTGCCAGCAGCTTGGACCGGGACAGGGGGCCCTATGGCTACACCTTC. As protein: CASSLDRDRGPYGYTF.

This clone was detected only once. The V call is TRBV6-1, the J call TRBJ1-1; the D is unclear. The CDR3 has 15 amino acids. CDR1 is MNHNS, CDR2 SASEGT, per germline. V lost 1 base and J lost 8, with 17 bases in between. This chain's CDR3 is CASSEGVRRGLEAFF. The CDR3, as DNA: TGTGCCAGCAGTGAAGGGGTTAGGCGGGGATTGGAAGCTTTCTTT.

V and J are TRBV7-9 and TRBJ2-7; 8 nucleotides line up with TRBD1. This CDR3 spans 13 amino acids. Unmatched junction bases numbered 6, after V lost 5 bases and J lost 6 bases. Germline lookup yields CDR1 SEHNR and CDR2 FQNEAQ (reference sequence). CDR3 residues: CASSPQGVGEQYF. The CDR3 DNA follows: TGTGCCAGCAGCCCACAGGGGGTCGGCGAGCAGTACTTC.

The rearrangement joins TRBV5-4 to TRBJ2-5; the D gene is possibly TRBD1 (5 bases). Trimming took 3 bases from V and 5 from J, leaving 17 bases between them. CDR3 size: 15 residues. CDR1 is SGHNT, CDR2 YYREEE, per germline (reference sequence). DNA for the CDR3: TGTGCCAGCAGCTCCCCCCAGGGTGGTGTTGAGACCCAGTACTTC. It codes for CASSSPQGGVETQYF. The whole variable domain, filled in from reference TRBV5-4 and TRBJ2-5, reads ETGVTQSPTHLIKTRGQQVTLRCSSQSGHNTVSWYQQALGQGPQFIFQYYREEENGRGNFPPRFSGLQFPNYSSELNVNALELDDSALYLCASSSPQGGVETQYFGPGTRLLVL.

This chain joins TRBV29-1 and TRBJ2-1; a weak D match, TRBD1 (7 bases). CDR1 is SQVTM, CDR2 ANQGSEA, per germline. Trimming pared 6 bases from V and 4 bases from J, leaving 16 bases between. This CDR3 region has 14 residues. CDR3 sequence reads: CSVDEGGQYNEQFF. As DNA, the CDR3 is TGCAGCGTCGATGAGGGGGGACAGTACAATGAGCAGTTCTTC.

This chain connects TRBV6-4 to TRBJ2-1, with 13 bases matching TRBD2. V was clipped by 3 bases and J by 9 bases; unmatched bases: 5. Germline V gene lookup returns CDR1 MRHNA and CDR2 SNTAGT. The CDR3 is 15 residues long. The CDR3 sequence is CASSELAGGLREQFF. Here the CDR3 DNA reads TGTGCCAGCAGTGAACTAGCGGGGGGGCTCCGTGAGCAGTTCTTC.

The genes are TRBV11-2 and TRBJ2-7; unclear D gene. Trimming pared 5 bases from V and 6 bases from J, leaving 8 bases between. Germline CDR1 is SGHAT and CDR2 is FQNNGV. The CDR3 loop spans 11 amino acids. Here the CDR3 DNA reads TGTGCCAGCAGCGGGCAGTTCGAGCAGTACTTC. It encodes CASSGQFEQYF.

V usage is TRBV2 and J usage is TRBJ2-1, with a possible D match to TRBD1 (5 bases). The CDR3 runs 13 residues. V was pared by 5 bases and J by 3 bases, with 8 bases between. From germline, CDR1 is SNHLY and CDR2 FYNNEI. The CDR3 spells CASSLTDYNEQFF. CDR3 nucleotide sequence: TGTGCCAGCAGTCTGACAGACTACAATGAGCAGTTCTTC.

The V and J genes are TRBV5-1 and TRBJ1-2, with D possibly TRBD1 on 5 matching bases. The V and J ends lost 4 bases and 8 bases respectively, with 21 bases between them. The germline V gene encodes CDR1 SGHRS and CDR2 YFSETQ. This CDR3 region has 15 residues. CDR3 DNA: TGCGCCAGCAGCATCACAGGAGACTGGGGTATAGGCTACACCTTC. Amino acid sequence: CASSITGDWGIGYTF.

The table lists this clone with a count of one. This chain links TRBV2 with TRBJ1-1; D might be TRBD1 (5 bases). CDR1 SNHLY and CDR2 FYNNEI come from the germline V gene. The CDR3 runs 17 residues. With 3 bases removed from V and 1 base from J, the gap between germline ends came to 18 bases. In DNA form, the CDR3 reads TGTGCCAGCAGTGAGAGGCAGGGTGTTGATACGAACACTGAAGCTTTCTTT. It translates to CASSERQGVDTNTEAFF.

The V and J genes are TRBV21-1 and TRBJ1-5. TRBV21-1 has pseudogene status. The CDR3 is 12 amino acids. CDR3 sequence reads: CASSKARPPQHF. In DNA, the CDR3 is TGTGCCAGCAGCAAAGCGCGTCCGCCCCAGCATTTT.

The chain is built from TRBV30 and TRBJ2-2; maybe TRBD1 (5 bases). The V gene lost 4 bases and the J gene lost 3 bases, with 12 bases spanning the gap. Looked up from germline, CDR1 is GTSNPN and CDR2 is SVGIG (reference sequence). This CDR3 has 14 amino acids. The CDR3 DNA follows: TGTGCCTGGACTTTGGGGCTCGACACCGGGGAGCTGTTTTTT. As protein: CAWTLGLDTGELFF.

This chain connects TRBV5-1 to TRBJ2-3; D may be TRBD1 (5 bases). Trimming stripped 0 bases from V and 10 bases from J, with 15 bases between. The CDR3 sequence is 14 residues long. Germline V gene sequence: CDR1 SGHRS, CDR2 YFSETQ. Written as DNA, the CDR3 is TGCGCCAGCAGCTTGGAGGGGCCCCCGTATCCGCAGTATTTT. Encoded protein: CASSLEGPPYPQYF.

The J gene is TRBJ1-1, the V gene TRBV4-1, with D possibly TRBD1 on 5 matching bases. The CDR3 spans 12 residues. Trimming shortened V by 1 base and J by 11 bases, and 11 bases separated the two germline ends. Germline CDR1 and CDR2: MGHRA and YSYEKL. CDR3 sequence: CASSQARGLAFF. In nucleotides, the CDR3 is TGCGCCAGCAGCCAAGCTAGGGGACTTGCTTTCTTT.

The chain recombines TRBV3-1 (or the pseudogene TRBV3-2) with TRBJ2-3; D is perhaps TRBD2 (6 bases). Germline CDR1 is LGHDT and CDR2 is YNNKEL (reference sequence). V lost 1 base and J lost 2, with 13 bases in between. The CDR3 length is 16 residues. CDR3 in amino acids: CASSQGGGGNTDTQYF. CDR3 in DNA: TGTGCCAGCAGCCAAGGTGGTGGGGGGAACACAGATACGCAGTATTTT.

The V and J genes are TRBV28 and TRBJ1-1; D is possibly TRBD1 (5 bases). The germline V gene has CDR1 MDHEN and CDR2 SYDVKM. CDR3 length: 11 residues. V lost 5 bases and J lost 11, with 12 bases in between. The CDR3 spells CASSQQVLAFF. CDR3 sequence (DNA): TGTGCCAGCAGTCAACAGGTCCTGGCTTTCTTT.

The chain couples TRBV5-1 to TRBJ1-4; 9 bases align to TRBD1. V gave up 1 base and J gave up 7 bases; unmatched junction bases: 11. The germline V gene has CDR1 SGHRS and CDR2 YFSETQ. There are 17 residues in the CDR3. The CDR3 DNA is TGCGCCAGCAGCTTGAGTACAGGGGGCGGTGGTGGTGAAAAACTGTTTTTT. Its protein product is CASSLSTGGGGGEKLFF. Drawing the rest from reference TRBV5-1 and TRBJ1-4, the complete variable domain is KAGVTQTPRYLIKTRGQQVTLSCSPISGHRSVSWYQQTPGQGLQFLFEYFSETQRNKGNFPGRFSGRQFSNSRSEMNVSTLELGDSALYLCASSLSTGGGGGEKLFFGSGTQLSVL.

This chain links TRBV9 with TRBJ1-3, with D tentatively TRBD1 (5 bases). Germline V gene data show CDR1 as SGDLS and CDR2 as YYNGEE. There are 13 residues in the CDR3. With 0 bases removed from V and 7 bases from J, the gap between germline ends came to 8 bases. The CDR3 region has the DNA TGTGCCAGCAGCGTAGGGGAGGGGAACACCATATATTTT. This encodes CASSVGEGNTIYF.

V is TRBV5-1 and J is TRBJ1-4; possible D gene TRBD1, 6 bases. The CDR3 contains 17 residues. Deletions cut 0 bases from V and 1 base from J, with 13 bases between. From germline, CDR1 is SGHRS and CDR2 YFSETQ. The CDR3 here is CASSLAQGRGTNEKLFF. CDR3 DNA: TGCGCCAGCAGCTTGGCTCAGGGGAGGGGAACTAATGAAAAACTGTTTTTT.